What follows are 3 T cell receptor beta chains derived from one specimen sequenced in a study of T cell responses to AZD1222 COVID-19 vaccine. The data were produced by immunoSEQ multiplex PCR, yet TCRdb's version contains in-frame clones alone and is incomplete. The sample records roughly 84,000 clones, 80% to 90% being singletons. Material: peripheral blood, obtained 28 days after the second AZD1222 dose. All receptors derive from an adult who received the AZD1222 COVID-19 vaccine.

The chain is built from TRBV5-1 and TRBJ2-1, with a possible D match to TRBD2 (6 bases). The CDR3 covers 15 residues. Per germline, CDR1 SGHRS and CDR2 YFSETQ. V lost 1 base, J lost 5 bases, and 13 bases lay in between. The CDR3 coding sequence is TGCGCCAGCAGCTTGTTTGCGGGGAGGAACAATGAGCAGTTCTTC. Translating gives CASSLFAGRNNEQFF. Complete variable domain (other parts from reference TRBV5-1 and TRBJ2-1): KAGVTQTPRYLIKTRGQQVTLSCSPISGHRSVSWYQQTPGQGLQFLFEYFSETQRNKGNFPGRFSGRQFSNSRSEMNVSTLELGDSALYLCASSLFAGRNNEQFFGPGTRLTVL.

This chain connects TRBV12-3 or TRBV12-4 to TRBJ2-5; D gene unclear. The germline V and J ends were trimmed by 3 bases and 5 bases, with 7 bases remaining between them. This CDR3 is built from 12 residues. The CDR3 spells CASSLSSETQYF. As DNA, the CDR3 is TGTGCCAGCAGTTTGAGCTCGGAGACCCAGTACTTC.

CDR3 bases: TGTGCCAGTACCGAGAGACAGGGGGCTAACGGCAATGAGCAGTTCTTC. Translation gives CASTERQGANGNEQFF. V is TRBV19 and J is TRBJ2-1; 10 bases match TRBD1. From germline, CDR1 is LNHDA and CDR2 SQIVND (reference sequence). The CDR3 covers 16 residues. J was trimmed by 6 bases and V by 7 bases; bases with no gene match: 12. The entire variable domain, with the rest obtained from reference TRBV19 and TRBJ2-1, is as follows: DGGITQSPKYLFRKEGQNVTLSCEQNLNHDAMYWYRQDPGQGLRLIYYSQIVNDFQKGDIAEGYSVSREKKESFPLTVTSAQKNPTAFYLCASTERQGANGNEQFFGPGTRLTVL.